This entry lists 21 T cell receptor beta chains sequenced from one sample in a study of Tregs in tolerant kidney transplant recipients. Produced via immunoSEQ multiplex PCR; TCRdb's table is partial and in-frame only. The repertoire includes approximately 30,000 clones, 70% to 85% of them detected once, and around 2.1% sits in the top ten. Their antigens remain unidentified. What was sequenced was Tregs from blood cultured with allogeneic cells. These receptors came from a human donor in good health.

A single count supports this clone. J is TRBJ1-4 and V is TRBV6-5, with unresolved D. The length of the CDR3 is 12 residues. Germline assignment: CDR1 MNHEY and CDR2 SVGAGI. V lost 11 bases and J 8 bases, leaving 15 bases between the germline ends. Here the CDR3 reads CAVPLVGEKLFF. Written as DNA, the CDR3 is TGTGCCGTGCCTCTCGTGGGGGAAAAACTGTTTTTT.

The V gene is TRBV27, the J gene TRBJ1-1; no definite D call. This CDR3 has 15 residues. The V gene lost 5 bases and the J gene lost 4 bases, with 17 bases spanning the gap. Germline CDR1 reads MNHEY; CDR2 reads SMNVEV (reference sequence). The CDR3 coding sequence is TGTGCCAGCAGTCCCCTCAGTGTGGTCGGCACTGAAGCTTTCTTT. This gives the protein CASSPLSVVGTEAFF.

This rearrangement joins TRBV7-3 to TRBJ1-1; D is unresolved. This CDR3 has 15 amino acids. Trimming pared 0 bases from V and 5 bases from J, leaving 13 bases between. Germline V gene lookup returns CDR1 SGHTA and CDR2 FQGTGA. The CDR3 spells CASSLTWYPETEAFF. In DNA, the CDR3 is TGTGCCAGCAGCTTAACATGGTACCCGGAGACTGAAGCTTTCTTT.

This clone appeared a single time. V is TRBV19 and J is TRBJ2-7, with D perhaps given as TRBD1 or TRBD2 (5 bases each). The germline V and J ends were trimmed by 1 base and 2 bases, with 15 bases remaining between them. This CDR3 comprises 16 residues. The germline V gene has CDR1 LNHDA and CDR2 SQIVND (reference sequence). Here the CDR3 DNA reads TGTGCCAGTAGTATAGTCTCGGGGAGAGGGGCCTACGAGCAGTACTTC. Translation gives CASSIVSGRGAYEQYF.

Only one count was recorded for this clone. The chain recombines TRBV5-1 with TRBJ1-4; 7 bases agree with TRBD1. The V gene end was trimmed by 4 bases and the J gene end by 7 bases; junction bases not matched to a gene: 4. CDR3 length equals 13 residues. CDR1 SGHRS and CDR2 YFSETQ come from the germline V gene. CDR3 bases: TGCGCCAGCAGCAGACAGGGCAGTGAAAAACTGTTTTTT. This codes for CASSRQGSEKLFF.

This clone was seen a single time. This chain uses TRBV5-1 with TRBJ2-4; D gene unclear. The CDR3 totals 18 residues. Germline CDR1 SGHRS, CDR2 YFSETQ. V dropped 0 bases and J dropped 4 bases, with 20 bases sitting between them. In DNA, the CDR3 is TGCGCCAGCAGCTTGGATACGGCACGGGTAGAGAGGAAAAACATTCAGTACTTC. The encoded protein is CASSLDTARVERKNIQYF.

The table lists this clone with a count of one. The chain has TRBV5-4 and TRBJ2-3; D might be TRBD1 or TRBD2, each matching 5 bases. There are 14 residues in the CDR3. Between the trimmed V and J ends, which lost 4 bases and 5 bases, there was a span of 14 bases. In germline, CDR1 is SGHNT, CDR2 YYREEE (reference sequence). The CDR3 here is CASSPGPPQDTQYF. In DNA, the CDR3 is TGTGCCAGCAGCCCGGGACCGCCACAAGATACGCAGTATTTT. Complete variable domain (other parts from reference TRBV5-4 and TRBJ2-3): ETGVTQSPTHLIKTRGQQVTLRCSSQSGHNTVSWYQQALGQGPQFIFQYYREEENGRGNFPPRFSGLQFPNYSSELNVNALELDDSALYLCASSPGPPQDTQYFGPGTRLTVL.

The gene calls are TRBV29-1 and TRBJ2-1, with 7 positions matching TRBD2. CDR1 SQVTM and CDR2 ANQGSEA come from the germline V gene. V lost 3 bases and J lost 0; bases outside the gene matches: 5. The CDR3 is 15 residues long. The CDR3 reads CSVDSRGSSYNEQFF. The CDR3 coding sequence is TGCAGCGTTGACTCGCGGGGGAGCTCCTACAATGAGCAGTTCTTC.

This clone was counted a few times. This rearrangement joins TRBV5-1 to TRBJ2-3; 9 bases agree with TRBD1. The junction had 6 bases not matched to a gene; V was cut back by 7 bases and J by 3 bases. Germline V gives CDR1 SGHRS, CDR2 YFSETQ. The CDR3 spans 14 residues. CDR3 protein: CASWGGQGTDTQYF. The CDR3 nucleotides read TGCGCCAGCTGGGGGGGACAGGGAACAGATACGCAGTATTTT.

This chain joins TRBV5-5 and TRBJ1-1; no clear D. Deletions cut 4 bases from V and 5 bases from J, with 15 bases between. Germline CDR1 and CDR2: SGHKS and YYEKEE (reference sequence). The CDR3 runs to 14 residues. CDR3 residues: CASSKDGVVTEAFF. The CDR3 coding sequence is TGTGCCAGCAGCAAGGACGGGGTGGTTACTGAAGCTTTCTTT.

The chain links TRBV15 to TRBJ2-4; no clear D. Germline V CDR1 and CDR2: LNHNV, YYDKDF (reference sequence). The CDR3 sequence is 12 residues long. V lost 4 bases and J lost 3, with 4 bases in between. CDR3 protein: CATSIDKNIQYF. Here the CDR3 DNA reads TGTGCCACCAGCATCGACAAAAACATTCAGTACTTC.

V is TRBV7-9 and J is TRBJ2-2; no reliable D call. V was pared by 1 base and J by 2 bases, with 14 bases between. Germline V gene data show CDR1 as SEHNR and CDR2 as FQNEAQ (reference sequence). The CDR3 has 17 residues. CDR3: CASSLGTEPLNTGELFF. The CDR3 DNA reads TGTGCCAGCAGCTTAGGGACGGAGCCTTTAAACACCGGGGAGCTGTTTTTT.

The chain has TRBV28 and TRBJ2-4; D might be TRBD1 or TRBD2, each matching 5 bases. The germline CDR1 and CDR2 sequences are MDHEN and SYDVKM. The CDR3 loop spans 17 amino acids. V was pared by 4 bases and J by 3 bases, with 19 bases between. CDR3 DNA: TGTGCCAGCAGTTCGAACGACAGAGTTCGGGACAAAAACATTCAGTACTTC. Residues: CASSSNDRVRDKNIQYF.

The rearrangement links TRBV5-1 to TRBJ2-7; TRBD2 might be the D (6 bases). Germline-derived CDR1 and CDR2 are SGHRS and YFSETQ. The CDR3 sequence is 14 residues long. Trimming removed 0 bases at V and 5 bases at J, with 12 bases between. Here the CDR3 reads CASSLVRGSHEQYF. CDR3 nucleotide sequence: TGCGCCAGCAGCTTGGTTCGGGGGAGCCACGAGCAGTACTTC.

The chain uses TRBV5-5 and TRBJ1-5; D perhaps matches TRBD1 (5 bases). The V gene lost 0 bases and the J gene lost 4 bases, with 11 bases spanning the gap. The CDR3 runs to 15 residues. Germline-derived CDR1 and CDR2 are SGHKS and YYEKEE (reference sequence). CDR3 residues: CASSLEVWGNQPQHF. As DNA, the CDR3 is TGTGCCAGCAGCTTGGAGGTCTGGGGGAATCAGCCCCAGCATTTT.

The chain is built from TRBV28 and TRBJ2-7, with D unclear. This CDR3 is 12 amino acids long. Trimming pared 8 bases from V and 4 bases from J, leaving 12 bases between. Germline lookup yields CDR1 MDHEN and CDR2 SYDVKM. CDR3 sequence: CASCLWGYEQYF. CDR3 nucleotide sequence: TGTGCCAGCTGCCTTTGGGGATACGAGCAGTACTTC.

The chain couples TRBV19 to TRBJ1-1, with D tentatively TRBD1 (6 bases). The CDR3 covers 14 residues. The germline V and J ends were trimmed by 6 bases and 1 base, with 12 bases remaining between them. Germline CDR1 and CDR2: LNHDA and SQIVND (reference sequence). The CDR3 here is CASRVMGQNTEAFF. The CDR3, as DNA: TGTGCCAGTAGGGTAATGGGACAGAACACTGAAGCTTTCTTT.

The chain couples TRBV23-1 to TRBJ2-5, with 8 bases fitting TRBD1. TRBV23-1 is noted as an ORF with a role that remains uncertain. V lost 0 bases to trimming and J lost 2 bases; unmatched junction nucleotides: 5. This CDR3 is built from 16 residues. The CDR3 bases are TGCGCCAGCAGTCAATCACAGGGGGGACGGCAAGAGACCCAGTACTTC. Residues: CASSQSQGGRQETQYF.

The chain recombines TRBV9 with TRBJ2-3; TRBD1 might be the D (5 bases). Trimming pared 7 bases from V and 11 bases from J, leaving 8 bases between. Looked up from germline, CDR1 is SGDLS and CDR2 is YYNGEE. The CDR3 extends over 9 amino acids. CDR3 residues: CASPQGQYF. CDR3 bases: TGTGCCAGCCCCCAGGGGCAGTATTTT. Full variable domain (rest looked up from reference TRBV9 and TRBJ2-3): DSGVTQTPKHLITATGQRVTLRCSPRSGDLSVYWYQQSLDQGLQFLIQYYNGEERAKGNILERFSAQQFPDLHSELNLSSLELGDSALYFCASPQGQYFGPGTRLTVL.

The chain recombines TRBV2 with TRBJ2-2; D possibly corresponds to TRBD2 (5 bases). Germline CDR1 reads SNHLY; CDR2 reads FYNNEI. This CDR3 comprises 17 residues. V was trimmed by 6 bases and J by 0 bases, leaving 17 bases between them. CDR3 coding DNA: TGTGCCAGCAGAGAAAAATCTGGACTGGCGAACACCGGGGAGCTGTTTTTT. Protein: CASREKSGLANTGELFF.

This chain joins TRBV2 and TRBJ2-3; no reliable D call. The V end was cut by 5 bases, the J end by 0 bases, with 6 bases between. Germline V CDR1 and CDR2: SNHLY, FYNNEI. The CDR3 loop spans 13 amino acids. CDR3 sequence: CASSSVSTDTQYF. In nucleotides, the CDR3 is TGTGCCAGCAGTTCAGTGAGCACAGATACGCAGTATTTT.